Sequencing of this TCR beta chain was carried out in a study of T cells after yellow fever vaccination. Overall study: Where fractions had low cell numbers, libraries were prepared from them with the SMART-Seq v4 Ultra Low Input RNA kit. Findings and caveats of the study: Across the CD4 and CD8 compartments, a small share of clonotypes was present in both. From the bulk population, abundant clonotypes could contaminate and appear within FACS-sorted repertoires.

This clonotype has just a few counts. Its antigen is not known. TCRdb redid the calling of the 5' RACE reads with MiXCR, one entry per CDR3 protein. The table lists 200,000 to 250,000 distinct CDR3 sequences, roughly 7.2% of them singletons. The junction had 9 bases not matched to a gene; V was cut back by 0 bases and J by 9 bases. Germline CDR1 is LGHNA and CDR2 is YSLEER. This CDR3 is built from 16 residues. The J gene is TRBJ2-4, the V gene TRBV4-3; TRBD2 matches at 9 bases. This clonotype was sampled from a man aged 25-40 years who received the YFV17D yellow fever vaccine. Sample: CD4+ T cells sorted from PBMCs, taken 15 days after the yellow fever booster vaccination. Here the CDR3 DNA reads TGCGCCAGCAGCCAAGATCCCGCGGGAGGGCCTAGCATTCAGTACTTC. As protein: CASSQDPAGGPSIQYF.